Below, one T cell receptor (beta chain) is given with its context. The antigen is not known. The table came from immunoSEQ multiplex PCR; TCRdb's copy has only in-frame clones and leaves some out. The sample lists 150,000 or so clones; under 85% were seen once. This sample is part of a study of PD-1 blockade in classical Hodgkin lymphoma. Study-wide results and caveats: Diversity in CD4+ TCRs, unlike that measured in CD8+ TCRs, had risen significantly by C4D1. It was among complete responders that baseline diversity resembled that of newly diagnosed patients. Healthy donors reportedly exceeded newly diagnosed patients in baseline TCR diversity.

Germline V gene data show CDR1 as SGHTA and CDR2 as FQGNSA. This CDR3 spans 15 amino acids. V was cut by 0 bases and J by 1 base, with 7 bases left in between. With no exception, relapse followed autologous stem cell transplantation in all patients, and brentuximab vedotin exposure varied. The chain recombines TRBV7-2 with TRBJ1-5, with D hard to call. This clonotype originated in a human donor with classical Hodgkin lymphoma. Specimen: peripheral blood mononuclear cells (PBMCs), collected before the second cycle of nivolumab. Written as DNA, the CDR3 is TGTGCCAGCAGCTTAGCCCCCGCGAGCAATCAGCCCCAGCATTTT. Protein product: CASSLAPASNQPQHF.